The rows below give T cell receptor beta chains drawn from one sample of a study of beta chain features in type 1 diabetes. Sequencing used immunoSEQ multiplex PCR; TCRdb keeps in-frame clones, though not all of them. Of more than 300,000 clones listed, less than 15% are singletons. Specimen: naive CD4+ T cells from blood. Receptor source: a woman under 30 in good health. CDR3s include the opening cysteine and the closing phenylalanine or tryptophan. Fields, in order: V gene, D gene, J gene, clone size, CDR3 protein, CDR3 DNA. D genes are given only for firm matches. Size is stated for part of the rows, as once, few or many counts, or as a class when the clone is expanded.

v_call: TRBV18
d_call: TRBD2
j_call: TRBJ2-7
clone_size: NA
cdr3_aa: CASSSLPSIAGDYEQYF
cdr3_nt: TGTGCCAGCTCTTCGTTACCTTCGATAGCGGGAGACTACGAGCAGTACTTC

v_call: TRBV7-8
d_call: NA
j_call: TRBJ2-7
clone_size: NA
cdr3_aa: CASSLAGGASYEQYF
cdr3_nt: TGTGCCAGCAGCTTAGCGGGCGGGGCCTCCTACGAGCAGTACTTC

v_call: TRBV30
d_call: TRBD1
j_call: TRBJ1-2
clone_size: few
cdr3_aa: CAWDHRGRYYGYTF
cdr3_nt: TGTGCCTGGGACCACAGGGGGCGATACTATGGCTACACCTTC

v_call: TRBV10-3
d_call: NA
j_call: TRBJ2-2
clone_size: NA
cdr3_aa: CAISESRPEGAGELFF
cdr3_nt: TGTGCCATCAGTGAGTCTCGGCCAGAAGGGGCCGGGGAGCTGTTTTTT

v_call: TRBV29-1
d_call: NA
j_call: TRBJ2-1
clone_size: few
cdr3_aa: CSVVSRRHNEQFF
cdr3_nt: TGCAGCGTTGTTTCCAGGAGGCACAATGAGCAGTTCTTC

v_call: TRBV23-1
d_call: NA
j_call: TRBJ2-7
clone_size: few
cdr3_aa: CASLSTSSGLYEQYF
cdr3_nt: TGCGCCAGCCTAAGCACCTCTTCGGGGTTGTACGAGCAGTACTTC

v_call: TRBV11-3
d_call: TRBD2
j_call: TRBJ2-3
clone_size: NA
cdr3_aa: CASSLGSGTSTDTQYF
cdr3_nt: TGTGCCAGCAGCTTGGGCAGCGGGACTAGCACAGATACGCAGTATTTT

v_call: TRBV2
d_call: TRBD2
j_call: TRBJ2-1
clone_size: NA
cdr3_aa: CASRGTSGYNEQFF
cdr3_nt: TGTGCCAGCAGGGGGACTAGCGGCTACAATGAGCAGTTCTTC

v_call: TRBV29-1
d_call: NA
j_call: TRBJ2-1
clone_size: NA
cdr3_aa: CSVEGTRHNEQFF
cdr3_nt: TGCAGCGTCGAGGGAACGAGACACAATGAGCAGTTCTTC

v_call: TRBV30
d_call: TRBD1
j_call: TRBJ1-2
clone_size: NA
cdr3_aa: CAWSRQGAYGYTF
cdr3_nt: TGTGCCTGGAGTCGGCAGGGGGCGTATGGCTACACCTTC

v_call: TRBV14
d_call: TRBD2
j_call: TRBJ2-1
clone_size: NA
cdr3_aa: CASSQLLTSGLYNEQFF
cdr3_nt: TGTGCCAGCAGCCAATTATTGACTAGCGGATTATACAATGAGCAGTTCTTC

v_call: TRBV7-9
d_call: TRBD2
j_call: TRBJ2-7
clone_size: NA
cdr3_aa: CASSLGVAGAYEQYF
cdr3_nt: TGTGCCAGCAGCTTAGGGGTAGCGGGAGCCTACGAGCAGTACTTC

v_call: TRBV27
d_call: TRBD1
j_call: TRBJ1-1
clone_size: few
cdr3_aa: CASRYRGANTEAFF
cdr3_nt: TGTGCCAGCAGATACAGGGGGGCCAACACTGAAGCTTTCTTT

v_call: TRBV7-9
d_call: NA
j_call: TRBJ2-1
clone_size: few
cdr3_aa: CASSLARGRYNEQFF
cdr3_nt: TGTGCCAGCAGCTTAGCACGAGGGCGATACAATGAGCAGTTCTTC

v_call: TRBV28
d_call: TRBD2
j_call: TRBJ2-5
clone_size: few
cdr3_aa: CASSLAGGGETQYF
cdr3_nt: TGTGCCAGCAGCTTAGCGGGAGGCGGAGAGACCCAGTACTTC

v_call: TRBV5-4
d_call: TRBD1
j_call: TRBJ2-3
clone_size: NA
cdr3_aa: CASSPPGQGAFTQYF
cdr3_nt: TGTGCCAGCAGCCCACCGGGACAGGGGGCTTTTACGCAGTATTTT

v_call: TRBV5-6
d_call: TRBD2
j_call: TRBJ2-4
clone_size: NA
cdr3_aa: CASSLGLAGVIQYF
cdr3_nt: TGTGCCAGCAGCTTGGGCCTAGCGGGAGTCATTCAGTACTTC